This is a list of T cell receptor beta chains from one sample in a study of cytomegalovirus exposure and HLA in healthy donors. Data came from immunoSEQ multiplex PCR; TCRdb stores just in-frame clones and leaves some out. Of 110,000 to 150,000 clones listed, about three quarters were seen once; the top ten hold approximately 4%. Sequences were obtained from PBMCs. These TCRs come from a male donor in good health and CMV-seronegative. Both conserved end residues are part of each CDR3. Each record gives: V gene, clone size, D gene, J gene, CDR3 DNA, CDR3 protein. The D gene is left open where the match is weak. Clone sizes are given selectively: once, few, many, or a class where the clone is expanded.

TRBV27	few	.	TRBJ1-3	TGTGCCAGCGCCCCGGGGGCTGGAAACACCATATATTTT	CASAPGAGNTIYF
TRBV5-1	.	TRBD1	TRBJ2-3	TGCGCCAGCAGCTTGTACCGGGACAGGGGGTCCGCGGCAGATACGCAGTATTTT	CASSLYRDRGSAADTQYF
TRBV7-9	.	.	TRBJ1-1	TGTGCCAGCAGCTTAGGGACGGCAGGGACTGAAGCTTTCTTT	CASSLGTAGTEAFF
TRBV7-2	.	TRBD2	TRBJ2-2	TGTGCCAGCAGCTTAGAGGGGACTACGAACACCGGGGAGCTGTTTTTT	CASSLEGTTNTGELFF
TRBV7-9	.	TRBD2	TRBJ2-7	TGTGCCAGCAGCTCGGGACTAGCGGGGTCCTATAGCTCCTACGAGCAGTACTTC	CASSSGLAGSYSSYEQYF
TRBV25-1	.	.	TRBJ1-1	TGTGCCAGCAGTGTAGGGGGGGTGAACACTGAAGCTTTCTTT	CASSVGGVNTEAFF
TRBV6-5	.	TRBD1	TRBJ1-2	TGTGCCAGCAAAAAGGACAGGGCGGATGGCTACACCTTC	CASKKDRADGYTF
TRBV30	.	TRBD2	TRBJ2-1	TGTGCCTGGAGTTTCGGTCAGGTTGGGCCTAGCGGGAGTTTGAGGTACAATGAGCAGTTCTTC	CAWSFGQVGPSGSLRYNEQFF
TRBV18	.	.	TRBJ2-7	TGTGCCAGCTCACCAGGGAGGGCAGGGGCCTCGGGGCAGTACTTC	CASSPGRAGASGQYF
TRBV6-6	.	TRBD1	TRBJ1-1	TGTGCCAGCAGTTCCACTTCCGGGACAGTGAACACTGAAGCTTTCTTT	CASSSTSGTVNTEAFF
TRBV18	.	TRBD2	TRBJ2-1	TGTGCCAGCTCACTACTAGCGGGAGGGTACAATGAGCAGTTCTTC	CASSLLAGGYNEQFF
TRBV30	.	.	TRBJ1-2	TGTGCCTGGAGTTCGACAGTACATGGCTACACCTTC	CAWSSTVHGYTF
TRBV27	.	.	TRBJ1-4	TGTGCCAGCAGTTTATCCAGGCAGGGAAGGGCTAATGAAAAACTGTTTTTT	CASSLSRQGRANEKLFF
TRBV7-6	.	.	TRBJ1-1	TGTGCCAGCAGCTTGGGGGGAGGCACTGAAGCTTTCTTT	CASSLGGGTEAFF